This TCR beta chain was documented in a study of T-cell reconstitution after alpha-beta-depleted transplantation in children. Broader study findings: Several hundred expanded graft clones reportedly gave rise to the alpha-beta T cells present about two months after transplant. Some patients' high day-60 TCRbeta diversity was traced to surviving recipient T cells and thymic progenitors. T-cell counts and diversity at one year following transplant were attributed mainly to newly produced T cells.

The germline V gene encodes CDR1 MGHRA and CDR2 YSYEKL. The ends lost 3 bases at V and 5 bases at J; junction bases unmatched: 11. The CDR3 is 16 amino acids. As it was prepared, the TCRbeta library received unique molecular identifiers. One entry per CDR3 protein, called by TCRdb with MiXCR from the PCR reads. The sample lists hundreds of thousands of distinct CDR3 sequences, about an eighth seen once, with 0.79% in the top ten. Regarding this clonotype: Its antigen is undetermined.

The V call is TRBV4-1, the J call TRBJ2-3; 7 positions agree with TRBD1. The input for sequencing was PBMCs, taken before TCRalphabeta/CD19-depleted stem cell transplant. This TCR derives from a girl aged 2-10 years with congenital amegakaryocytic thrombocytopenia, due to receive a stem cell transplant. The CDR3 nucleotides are TGCGCCAGCAGCCACGGGTCTCAGGGGGTTAGAGATACGCAGTATTTT. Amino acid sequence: CASSHGSQGVRDTQYF.